The 24 T cell receptor beta chains given below trace back to one sample, sequenced in a study of OX40 agonist ivuxolimab in advanced cancers. Receptor amplification or capture employed the immunoSEQ multiplex PCR assay. In its TCRdb copy, this immuneACCESS table keeps in-frame sequences only and misses some clones. Where compared with another copy, unresolved V genes explain less than half of these, and the others have no known cause. This sample holds 35,000 to 45,000 clones; 88% were observed only once. 18% of the sample rests with the top ten. This sample comprised CD4+ or CD8+ T cells sorted from blood, obtained in a trial of the OX40 agonist ivuxolimab. These receptors were taken from an adult with an advanced solid tumor such as melanoma, head and neck, liver or kidney cancer.

The chain is built from TRBV19 and TRBJ2-2; D uncertain. Trimming stripped 9 bases from V and 4 bases from J, with 6 bases between. The CDR3 runs to 11 residues. CDR1 and CDR2 from the germline V gene are LNHDA and SQIVND (reference sequence). CDR3 sequence: CASEGTGELFF. CDR3 bases: TGTGCCAGCGAAGGCACCGGGGAGCTGTTTTTT.

The rearrangement links TRBV5-4 to TRBJ1-1; D perhaps matches TRBD1 (5 bases). The ends were cut back, 2 bases at V and 3 bases at J, with 8 bases in the middle. The CDR3 is 13 residues long. Germline values: CDR1 SGHNT, CDR2 YYREEE (reference sequence). The CDR3 spells CASSFPTDTEAFF. In DNA, the CDR3 is TGTGCCAGCAGCTTCCCGACAGACACTGAAGCTTTCTTT. Combining the CDR3 with reference TRBV5-4 and TRBJ1-1 gives the whole variable domain ETGVTQSPTHLIKTRGQQVTLRCSSQSGHNTVSWYQQALGQGPQFIFQYYREEENGRGNFPPRFSGLQFPNYSSELNVNALELDDSALYLCASSFPTDTEAFFGQGTRLTVV.

The rearrangement uses TRBV4-1 and TRBJ1-1, with a weak D call TRBD1 (5 bases). This CDR3 has 15 amino acids. V was shortened by 4 bases and J by 4 bases, with 16 bases between the two germline ends. Per the germline V gene, CDR1 is MGHRA and CDR2 is YSYEKL. CDR3 sequence (DNA): TGCGCCAGCAGCCTTGGAGGGGATAGGGGCACTGAAGCTTTCTTT. This sequence encodes CASSLGGDRGTEAFF.

J is TRBJ2-6 and V is TRBV14, with TRBD2 as a possible D gene (6 bases). Germline CDR1 and CDR2: SGHDN and FVKESK. Trimming removed 0 bases at V and 0 bases at J, with 18 bases between. The CDR3 spans 20 residues. The CDR3 coding sequence is TGTGCCAGCAGCCAAGAATCCCTTCGGGACTGGAGCTCTGGGGCCAACGTCCTGACTTTC. Translating it yields CASSQESLRDWSSGANVLTF.

The genes are TRBV9 and TRBJ1-4; weak D call: TRBD1 (6 bases). The CDR3 has 15 amino acids. CDR1 and CDR2 from the germline V gene are SGDLS and YYNGEE. Between the trimmed V and J ends, which lost 1 base and 3 bases, there was a span of 10 bases. CDR3 DNA: TGTGCCAGCAGCGTAAAGGACAGAGCTAATGAAAAACTGTTTTTT. Translated, it gives CASSVKDRANEKLFF.

This chain joins TRBV14 and TRBJ2-1; TRBD2 agrees at 10 bases. The germline gives CDR1 SGHDN, CDR2 FVKESK. CDR3 length equals 15 residues. The V and J ends lost 6 bases and 2 bases, in that order; junction bases with no gene match: 4. This CDR3 is CASRASGRTYNEQFF. The CDR3 DNA sequence: TGTGCCAGCAGGGCTAGCGGGAGAACCTACAATGAGCAGTTCTTC.

The J gene is TRBJ1-2, the V gene TRBV15, with unresolved D. The germline V gene encodes CDR1 LNHNV and CDR2 YYDKDF (reference sequence). The CDR3 runs to 12 residues. The germline V and J ends were trimmed by 3 bases and 3 bases, with 5 bases remaining between them. CDR3 protein: CATSRQHYGYTF. CDR3 bases: TGTGCCACCAGCAGGCAGCACTATGGCTACACCTTC.

This clone was found once. The CDR3 region has the DNA TGTGCCAGCGGGTTGAAATTTCAGCCCCAGCATTTT. It encodes CASGLKFQPQHF. The rearrangement links TRBV27 to TRBJ1-5; D unresolved. Trimming took off 8 bases at V and 6 bases at J, with 11 bases between the two ends. The CDR3 totals 12 residues. Germline assignment: CDR1 MNHEY and CDR2 SMNVEV (reference sequence).

The V and J genes are TRBV5-1 and TRBJ1-4, with 10 bases lining up with TRBD1. The germline V gene has CDR1 SGHRS and CDR2 YFSETQ. Trimming at V came to 4 bases and at J to 3 bases, leaving 9 bases not matched to a gene. The CDR3 extends over 17 amino acids. The CDR3 is CASSQSRDRGPNEKLFF. CDR3 nucleotides: TGCGCCAGCAGCCAGTCCCGGGACAGGGGACCTAATGAAAAACTGTTTTTT.

The chain uses TRBV6-1 and TRBJ2-7; possibly TRBD1 for D (5 bases). Trimming took 2 bases from V and 0 from J, leaving 14 bases between them. There are 16 residues in the CDR3. Germline-derived CDR1 and CDR2 are MNHNS and SASEGT. The CDR3: CASSERAGLISYEQYF. DNA of the CDR3: TGTGCCAGCAGTGAAAGGGCAGGGCTAATCTCCTACGAGCAGTACTTC.

The chain recombines TRBV13 with TRBJ1-5; a weak D match, TRBD1 (6 bases). Germline CDR1 PRHDT, CDR2 FYEKMQ (reference sequence). Trimming cost V 5 bases and J 7 bases, with 15 bases left between them. The CDR3 contains 14 residues. CDR3 region: CASSNSGARQPQHF. The CDR3 nucleotides read TGTGCCAGCAGCAACTCAGGGGCTCGCCAGCCCCAGCATTTT.

This clone has only a few counts. The rearrangement links TRBV6-5 to TRBJ2-5, with D tentatively TRBD1 (5 bases). The CDR3 has 14 amino acids. Germline-derived CDR1 and CDR2 are MNHEY and SVGAGI. Trimming took 0 bases from V and 5 from J, leaving 10 bases between them. The DNA of the CDR3 is TGTGCCAGCAGTTACTCGGGGCCGCGGGAGACCCAGTACTTC. This codes for CASSYSGPRETQYF.

This clone has only a few counts. The chain couples TRBV15 to TRBJ2-5, with D perhaps matching TRBD2 (5 bases). CDR3 length: 15 residues. Trimming cost V 0 bases and J 4 bases, with 12 bases left between them. Looked up from germline, CDR1 is LNHNV and CDR2 is YYDKDF (reference sequence). Here the CDR3 reads CATSRDEGELETQYF. The CDR3, as DNA: TGTGCCACCAGCAGAGATGAGGGAGAGTTAGAGACCCAGTACTTC. The full variable domain, completed using reference TRBV15 and TRBJ2-5, is DAMVIQNPRYQVTQFGKPVTLSCSQTLNHNVMYWYQQKSSQAPKLLFHYYDKDFNNEADTPDNFQSRRPNTSFCFLDIRSPGLGDTAMYLCATSRDEGELETQYFGPGTRLLVL.

J is TRBJ1-2 and V is TRBV6-5; possible D gene TRBD1, 5 bases. Trimming removed 10 bases at V and 4 bases at J, with 13 bases between. The CDR3 runs to 12 residues. Germline lookup yields CDR1 MNHEY and CDR2 SVGAGI. DNA for the CDR3: TGTGCCACCACGGACAACTTCTATGGCTACACCTTC. Its protein product is CATTDNFYGYTF.

The V gene is TRBV10-2, the J gene TRBJ2-7, with D possibly TRBD1 on 7 matching bases. Germline values: CDR1 WSHSY, CDR2 SAAADI. Trimming stripped 10 bases from V and 4 bases from J, with 14 bases between. The CDR3 is 12 residues long. In DNA, the CDR3 is TGCGCCACCCAAGCAGGGGGGTACGAGCAGTACTTC. It is translated as CATQAGGYEQYF.

The rearrangement joins TRBV6-5 to TRBJ2-7; 9 positions agree with TRBD1. CDR3 size: 14 residues. CDR1 and CDR2 (germline): MNHEY, SVGAGI. Trimming at V came to 0 bases and at J to 3 bases, leaving 0 bases not matched to a gene. CDR3 nucleotides: TGTGCCAGCAGTTACTCGGGACAGGGCTACGAGCAGTACTTC. Translated, it gives CASSYSGQGYEQYF.

In its sample, this clone was seen once. This chain joins TRBV5-1 and TRBJ2-7; 9 bases line up with TRBD1. V lost 3 bases to trimming and J lost 4 bases; unmatched junction nucleotides: 5. Germline V gene data show CDR1 as SGHRS and CDR2 as YFSETQ. The CDR3 totals 14 residues. The CDR3 reads CASSSTGGSYEQYV. DNA for the CDR3: TGCGCCAGCAGCTCCACAGGGGGCAGTTACGAGCAGTACGTC.

Note on this clone: Other DNA sequences in the same sample also yield this CDR3. The V gene is TRBV7-9, the J gene TRBJ1-1; D is unclear. The V and J ends lost 6 bases and 4 bases respectively, with 6 bases between them. The CDR3 has 11 residues. Germline CDR1 SEHNR, CDR2 FQNEAQ (reference sequence). CDR3 residues: CASSLGTEAFF. DNA of the CDR3: TGTGCCAGCAGTTTGGGCACTGAAGCTTTCTTT.

The rearrangement uses TRBV27 and TRBJ1-1; D is unresolved. The CDR3 spans 13 residues. Between the trimmed V and J ends, which lost 2 bases and 8 bases, there was a span of 12 bases. From germline, CDR1 is MNHEY and CDR2 SMNVEV (reference sequence). CDR3 loop: CASSLESDREAFF. As DNA, the CDR3 is TGTGCCAGCAGTTTAGAATCCGACCGGGAAGCTTTCTTT.

The chain couples TRBV9 to TRBJ2-4; D unclear. The CDR3 loop spans 12 amino acids. Germline-derived CDR1 and CDR2 are SGDLS and YYNGEE. V gave up 4 bases and J gave up 5 bases, with 7 bases separating them. In DNA, the CDR3 is TGTGCCAGCAGCTCCCGCCAAAACATTCAGTACTTC. Its translation is CASSSRQNIQYF.

This chain links TRBV5-6 with TRBJ1-5, with D unresolved. The CDR3 extends over 15 amino acids. V lost 0 bases and J lost 4, with 11 bases in between. Looked up from germline, CDR1 is SGHDT and CDR2 is YYEEEE. The CDR3 spells CASSLGFAGNQPQHF. CDR3 nucleotides: TGTGCCAGCAGCTTGGGGTTTGCGGGGAATCAGCCCCAGCATTTT.

The V and J genes are TRBV28 and TRBJ1-2; TRBD1 matches 9 bases. V trimming: 0 bases; J trimming: 2 bases; junction bases outside the gene matches: 7. Germline loops: CDR1 MDHEN, CDR2 SYDVKM. The length of the CDR3 is 17 residues. CDR3 loop: CASSLWGDRGGNYGYTF. The CDR3 DNA sequence: TGTGCCAGCAGTTTATGGGGTGACAGGGGGGGAAACTATGGCTACACCTTC.

V is TRBV7-9 and J is TRBJ1-2; D gene unclear. The CDR3 contains 15 residues. Trimming shortened V by 4 bases and J by 4 bases, and 16 bases separated the two germline ends. Germline V CDR1 and CDR2: SEHNR, FQNEAQ (reference sequence). The CDR3 DNA follows: TGTGCCAGCAGCTCAGACCATGCAACCGGCTATGGCTACACCTTC. Residues: CASSSDHATGYGYTF.

This chain joins TRBV5-6 and TRBJ1-1, with unresolved D. From germline, CDR1 is SGHDT and CDR2 YYEEEE. Deletions cut 1 base from V and 6 bases from J, with 7 bases between. The CDR3 extends over 12 amino acids. The CDR3 DNA follows: TGTGCCAGCAGCTTGCTGGCCGCTGAAGCTTTCTTT. Translating gives CASSLLAAEAFF.